The clone carrying this T cell receptor (beta chain) has ten or more counts. The antigen is not known. In TCRdb, the reads were re-called with MiXCR into one record per CDR3 protein. The table shows about 770,000 distinct CDR3 sequences, with 25% to 35% occurring only once. The CDR3 loop spans 18 amino acids. Germline V gene sequence: CDR1 SGHTA, CDR2 FQGTGA. With V trimmed by 5 bases and J by 7 bases, 20 bases remained unmatched. This record belongs to a study of T cell repertoires in cytomegalovirus infection. Looking at the study overall: HLA-C-restricted CMV epitopes, recently identified, and well-studied HLA-B-restricted ones were used by the study. CMV infection and matching HLA type were both indicated by public TCR beta signatures.

Whole-study findings and limits: Dominating the ex vivo response were HLA-C-restricted CMV-specific TCR beta clonotypes. CMV carriers having the relevant HLA were flagged by cumulative public TCR beta family frequency.

This receptor was taken from a human donor in good health (CMV status not recorded). Some clones in this sample may be carry-over from other donors' samples. The sequencing used cultured CD8+ T cells from PBMCs, collected from culture after CMV antigen stimulation. J is TRBJ2-1 and V is TRBV7-3, with TRBD2 identical over 7 bases. The CDR3 here is CASSRSSYLAAAKNEQFF. CDR3 DNA sequence: TGTGCCAGCAGCCGCTCGTCCTATCTAGCGGCCGCGAAGAATGAGCAGTTCTTC.